This T cell receptor beta chain was recorded in a study of blood T cell repertoires in COVID-19. Study at large: The study drew acute and convalescent COVID-19 samples from the United States, Italy and Spain.

As processed by the authors: Nucleated cell number was recorded as an estimate derived from reference gene primer amplification. TCRdb's copy holds only in-frame clones and misses some; the assay was immunoSEQ multiplex PCR. Clone size and V and J calls were adopted from that table, with D and trimming inferred from the DNA. The repertoire holds about 220,000 clones, with about 88% as singletons. The CDR3 contains 14 residues. CDR1 and CDR2 from the germline V gene are MNHEY and SMNVEV (reference sequence). Trimming removed 5 bases at V and 2 bases at J, with 12 bases between. The V call is TRBV27, the J call TRBJ2-5; D may be TRBD1 (5 bases). Input material: peripheral blood. The sequence derives from a man aged 45-60 years who had recovered from COVID-19. CDR3 sequence (DNA): TGTGCCAGCAGTCCCTCAGGGAAACAAGAGACCCAGTACTTC. Translation: CASSPSGKQETQYF.